This entry describes one T cell receptor beta chain. This clonotype has more than one count but fewer than ten. Its antigen remains undetermined. No base-level quality is on record; no much larger clone is a single base apart. The junction shows trimming of 2 bases on V and 1 base on J, plus 21 bases between the germline ends. The germline V gene sets CDR1 to MNHNS and CDR2 to SASEGT. Including the terminal cysteine and phenylalanine, the CDR3 comprises 18 residues. The CDR3 DNA has 54 bases and is translated from base 1. This specimen belongs to a study of T-cell reconstitution after alpha-beta-depleted transplantation in children (dated by TCRdb to 2016 to 2018). For the wider study: The study quantitatively tracked T-cell immune reconstitution after TCRalphabeta/CD19-depleted allogeneic hematopoietic cell transplantation in children using TCR repertoire profiling.

The method behind the library was PCR. The instrument given in TCRdb is Illumina HiSeq 2500. TCR library preparation used molecular barcoding, with unique molecular identifiers applied to normalize quantification of the TCRbeta repertoire. TCRdb reprocessed the public reads (quality trimming at Q25 with fastp, clone calling with MiXCR) and kept in-frame beta chains. Each CDR3 protein appears once, grouped with its most common genes and DNA. Here the sample has about 540,000 distinct CDR3 sequences; around 18% occur a single time. Less than 4% of the sample comes from the top ten. The rearrangement combines TRBV6-1 with TRBJ2-7, with TRBD1 tentatively as D gene (5 bases match). The sample in question was PBMCs from the stem cell graft donor, obtained from the stem cell graft. The TCR originated in a human donor who donated a stem cell graft to a child with acute lymphoblastic leukemia. At the DNA level, the sequence is TGTGCCAGCAGTGAAACTCCTATTTCGGCGCAGGGATCCTACGAGCAGTACTTC. Translation gives CASSETPISAQGSYEQYF.